Shown below are 18 T cell receptor beta chains from a single sample sequenced in a study of T cell repertoires in cytomegalovirus infection. TCRdb re-analysed the reads in MiXCR, keeping a single row per CDR3 protein. The repertoire holds roughly 640,000 distinct CDR3 sequences, approximately 24% seen once, with around 8% in the top ten. The sample was CD8+ T cells from PBMCs. Receptors were obtained from a human donor in good health (CMV status not recorded). Some clones in this sample may be carry-over from other donors' samples.

This clonotype turned up a few times. The V and J genes are TRBV25-1 and TRBJ2-1, with 7 bases lining up with TRBD2. The CDR3 runs to 16 residues. V gave up 0 bases and J gave up 7 bases; unmatched junction bases: 9. CDR1 and CDR2 (germline): MGHDK, SYGVNS. The CDR3: CASSEYGRGLRNEQFF. CDR3 DNA sequence: TGTGCCAGCAGTGAATACGGCCGGGGACTAAGAAATGAGCAGTTCTTC. Complete variable domain (other parts from reference TRBV25-1 and TRBJ2-1): EADIYQTPRYLVIGTGKKITLECSQTMGHDKMYWYQQDPGMELHLIHYSYGVNSTEKGDLSSESTVSRIRTEHFPLTLESARPSHTSQYLCASSEYGRGLRNEQFFGPGTRLTVL.

The chain carries TRBV29-1 and TRBJ2-3; no reliable D call. Germline V gene data show CDR1 as SQVTM and CDR2 as ANQGSEA. The CDR3 totals 14 residues. V was pared by 1 base and J by 2 bases, with 10 bases between. The CDR3 spells CSVEAPGYTDTQYF. In nucleotides, the CDR3 is TGCAGCGTTGAAGCCCCAGGATACACAGATACGCAGTATTTT.

This chain connects TRBV27 to TRBJ2-1; unclear D gene. V shed 0 bases and J shed 0 bases, with 9 bases lying between them. Germline CDR1 and CDR2: MNHEY and SMNVEV (reference sequence). The CDR3 runs 16 residues. CDR3 amino acids: CASSLSGWGSYNEQFF. The CDR3 DNA reads TGTGCCAGCAGTTTATCGGGGTGGGGCTCCTACAATGAGCAGTTCTTC.

In this sample, this clonotype turned up once. This chain connects TRBV20-1 to TRBJ1-1, with D possibly matching TRBD1 (5 bases). Germline CDR1 reads DFQATT; CDR2 reads SNEGSKA (reference sequence). The V gene lost 6 bases and the J gene lost 12 bases, with 20 bases spanning the gap. The CDR3 covers 12 residues. The CDR3 DNA is TGCAGTGCCCCTTCCGGAGGGGTGAGGACTTTCTTT. Protein product: CSAPSGGVRTFF.

This sequence joins TRBV6-2 or TRBV6-3 and TRBJ1-2, with D possibly being TRBD1 (5 bases). Germline loops: CDR1 MNHEY, CDR2 SVGEGT. V gave up 1 base and J gave up 6 bases, with 15 bases separating them. This CDR3 has 15 amino acids. The CDR3 DNA follows: TGTGCCAGCAGTTACTTCAGAGGAGGGACGGATGGCTACACCTTC. Translated: CASSYFRGGTDGYTF.

V is TRBV19 and J is TRBJ1-1; D may be TRBD1 (5 bases). V lost 0 bases, J lost 0 bases, and 8 bases lay in between. Per germline, CDR1 LNHDA and CDR2 SQIVND (reference sequence). CDR3 length: 15 residues. CDR3 DNA: TGTGCCAGTAGTATAGAGCCAGGGATGAACACTGAAGCTTTCTTT. It is translated as CASSIEPGMNTEAFF.

This clonotype was picked up many times. This chain connects TRBV7-2 to TRBJ1-5; no definite D call. Between the trimmed V and J ends, which lost 2 bases and 5 bases, there was a span of 7 bases. The CDR3 sequence is 13 residues long. CDR1 and CDR2 from the germline V gene are SGHTA and FQGNSA. The CDR3 bases are TGTGCCAGCAGCTTATACATTGATCAGCCCCAGCATTTT. Amino acids: CASSLYIDQPQHF. The whole variable domain, remainder taken from reference TRBV7-2 and TRBJ1-5, is GAGVSQSPSNKVTEKGKDVELRCDPISGHTALYWYRQSLGQGLEFLIYFQGNSAPDKSGLPSDRFSAERTGGSVSTLTIQRTQQEDSAVYLCASSLYIDQPQHFGDGTRLSIL.

This clonotype was picked up many times. The J gene is TRBJ2-5, the V gene TRBV7-6; 10 nucleotides align to TRBD2. Germline V gene sequence: CDR1 SGHVS, CDR2 FNYEAQ. The CDR3 consists of 15 residues. The J segment lost 1 base and the V segment lost 5 bases, leaving 4 bases of the junction unmatched. CDR3 residues: CASSPLAGRQETQYF. The CDR3 DNA reads as TGTGCCAGCAGCCCACTAGCGGGGCGCCAAGAGACCCAGTACTTC.

This clonotype was found a few times. J is TRBJ2-1 and V is TRBV4-2; D unclear. V was clipped by 1 base and J by 6 bases, with 10 bases between them. CDR3 size: 14 residues. Germline values: CDR1 LGHNA, CDR2 YNFKEQ. The CDR3 loop reads CASSQVALPNEQFF. The CDR3 region has the DNA TGTGCCAGCAGCCAAGTGGCTTTACCCAATGAGCAGTTCTTC.

This sequence joins TRBV12-3 or TRBV12-4 and TRBJ2-3; perhaps TRBD1 as D (6 bases). CDR3 length: 15 residues. The CDR3, as DNA: TGTGCTACCACCCCCCTGGACAGCAGCACAGATACGCAGTATTTT. It encodes CATTPLDSSTDTQYF.

In its sample, this clonotype was seen a few times. The chain carries TRBV7-9 and TRBJ1-2, with D unclear. CDR1 is SEHNR and CDR2 is FQNEAQ in the germline V gene (reference sequence). Trimming took 4 bases from V and 9 from J, leaving 18 bases between them. This CDR3 contains 14 residues. CDR3 in DNA: TGTGCCAGCAGCTCCGCCGGGCCGAAGCCCCGCTACACCTTC. Translating gives CASSSAGPKPRYTF.

Ten or more counts support this clonotype. The V gene is TRBV13, the J gene TRBJ2-3; D is unclear. Trimming took off 4 bases at V and 0 bases at J, with 5 bases between the two ends. The CDR3 has 13 amino acids. Germline CDR1 PRHDT, CDR2 FYEKMQ (reference sequence). CDR3 in amino acids: CASSSDSTDTQYF. The CDR3 DNA follows: TGTGCCAGCAGCTCCGACAGCACAGATACGCAGTATTTT.

The chain employs TRBV7-6 and TRBJ2-2; weak D call: TRBD2 (5 bases). The CDR3 has 14 amino acids. Germline V lookup: CDR1 SGHVS, CDR2 FNYEAQ. V was shortened by 2 bases and J by 5 bases, with 9 bases between the two germline ends. Here the CDR3 reads CASSLFPGTGELFF. The CDR3 region has the DNA TGTGCCAGCAGCTTATTTCCGGGAACCGGGGAGCTGTTTTTT.

This chain joins TRBV5-6 and TRBJ2-3; D may match TRBD1 or TRBD2 (5 bases each). Trimming cost V 4 bases and J 5 bases, with 14 bases left between them. The CDR3 sequence is 14 residues long. Germline values: CDR1 SGHDT, CDR2 YYEEEE. The CDR3 coding sequence is TGTGCCAGCAGCCTGGGACGTCTAGGAGATACGCAGTATTTT. This encodes CASSLGRLGDTQYF.

The J gene is TRBJ1-6, the V gene TRBV7-6, with 7 bases that match TRBD1. CDR1 and CDR2 (germline): SGHVS, FNYEAQ. V was pared by 5 bases and J by 9 bases, with 10 bases of the junction left unmatched. The CDR3 is 15 residues long. The CDR3 DNA sequence: TGTGCCAGCAGCCCCCAGGGGGGGGCAGCTTCACCCCTCCACTTT. It specifies CASSPQGGAASPLHF.

This clonotype appeared a few times. This chain joins TRBV28 and TRBJ1-2; a possible D gene is TRBD1 (6 bases). The CDR3 consists of 12 residues. Germline assignment: CDR1 MDHEN and CDR2 SYDVKM. V shed 5 bases and J shed 8 bases, with 12 bases lying between them. In DNA, the CDR3 is TGTGCCAGCAGTACCACAGGGCCCGGCTACACCTTC. It codes for CASSTTGPGYTF.

V gene TRBV12-3 or TRBV12-4 combines with J gene TRBJ2-5; D unresolved. The CDR3 extends over 15 amino acids. V gave up 4 bases and J gave up 2 bases, with 14 bases separating them. The chain's CDR3 is CASSSTGGFQETQYF. The CDR3 bases are TGTGCCAGCAGTTCCACGGGTGGCTTTCAAGAGACCCAGTACTTC.

This clonotype showed up just once. The CDR3 coding sequence is TGTGCCAGCAACGGCAGCAATCAGCCCCAGCATTTT. Encoded protein: CASNGSNQPQHF. The chain joins TRBV7-9 to TRBJ1-5; no definite D call. The CDR3 has 12 amino acids. From germline, CDR1 is SEHNR and CDR2 FQNEAQ (reference sequence). The V and J ends lost 7 bases and 1 base respectively, with 5 bases between them.